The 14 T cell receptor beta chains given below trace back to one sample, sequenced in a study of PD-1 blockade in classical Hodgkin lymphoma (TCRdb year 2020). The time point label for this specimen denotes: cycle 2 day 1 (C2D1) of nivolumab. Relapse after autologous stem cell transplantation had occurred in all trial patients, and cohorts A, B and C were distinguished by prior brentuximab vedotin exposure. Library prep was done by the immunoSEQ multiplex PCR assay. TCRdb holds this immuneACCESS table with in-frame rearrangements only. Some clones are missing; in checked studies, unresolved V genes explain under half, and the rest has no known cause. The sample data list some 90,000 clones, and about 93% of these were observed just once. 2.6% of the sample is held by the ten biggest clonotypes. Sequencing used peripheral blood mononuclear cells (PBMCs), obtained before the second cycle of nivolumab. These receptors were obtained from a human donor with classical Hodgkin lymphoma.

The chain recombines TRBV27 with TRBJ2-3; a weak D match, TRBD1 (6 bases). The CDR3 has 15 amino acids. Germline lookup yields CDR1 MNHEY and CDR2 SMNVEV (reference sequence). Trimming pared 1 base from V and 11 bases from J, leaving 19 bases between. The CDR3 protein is CASSLWGNREGEQYF. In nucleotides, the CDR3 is TGTGCCAGCAGTTTATGGGGCAACAGGGAAGGGGAGCAGTATTTT.

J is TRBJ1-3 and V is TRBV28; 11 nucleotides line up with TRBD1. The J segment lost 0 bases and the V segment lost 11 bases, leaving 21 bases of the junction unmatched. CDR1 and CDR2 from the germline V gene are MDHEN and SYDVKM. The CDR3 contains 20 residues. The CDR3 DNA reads TGTGCCGGACCACAGCTACATTTCGGGACAGGGGGAATCTCTGGAAACACCATATATTTT. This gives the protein CAGPQLHFGTGGISGNTIYF.

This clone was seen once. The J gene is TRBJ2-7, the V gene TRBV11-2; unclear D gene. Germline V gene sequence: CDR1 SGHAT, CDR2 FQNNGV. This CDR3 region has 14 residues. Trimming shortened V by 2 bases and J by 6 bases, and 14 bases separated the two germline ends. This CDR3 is CASSLLPAYGEQYF. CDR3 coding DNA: TGTGCCAGCAGCTTACTGCCCGCCTACGGCGAGCAGTACTTC.

CDR3 DNA: TGTGCCAGCAGTTTATCGCTCACGTACGAGCAGTACTTC. This sequence encodes CASSLSLTYEQYF. The J gene is TRBJ2-7, the V gene TRBV27, with no clear D. The CDR3 loop spans 13 amino acids. With 0 bases removed from V and 4 bases from J, the gap between germline ends came to 7 bases. Germline-derived CDR1 and CDR2 are MNHEY and SMNVEV (reference sequence).

The CDR3 here is CASSRTATNEKLFF. The DNA of the CDR3 is TGTGCCAGCAGCCGGACGGCAACTAATGAAAAACTGTTTTTT. The rearrangement uses TRBV5-4 and TRBJ1-4; no firm D call. Germline V gene lookup returns CDR1 SGHNT and CDR2 YYREEE (reference sequence). This CDR3 spans 14 amino acids. The germline V and J ends were trimmed by 4 bases and 0 bases, with 7 bases remaining between them.

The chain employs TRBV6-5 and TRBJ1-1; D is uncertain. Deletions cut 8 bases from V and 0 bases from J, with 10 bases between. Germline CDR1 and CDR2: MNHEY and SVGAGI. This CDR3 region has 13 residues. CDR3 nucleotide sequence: TGTGCCAGCGGTCCGGCCTTGAACACTGAAGCTTTCTTT. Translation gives CASGPALNTEAFF.

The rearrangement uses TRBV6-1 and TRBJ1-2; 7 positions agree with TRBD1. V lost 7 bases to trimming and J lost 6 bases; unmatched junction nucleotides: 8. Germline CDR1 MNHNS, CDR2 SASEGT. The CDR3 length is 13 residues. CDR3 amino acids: CASILTGENGYTF. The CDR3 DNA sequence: TGTGCCAGCATTTTAACAGGGGAAAATGGCTACACCTTC.

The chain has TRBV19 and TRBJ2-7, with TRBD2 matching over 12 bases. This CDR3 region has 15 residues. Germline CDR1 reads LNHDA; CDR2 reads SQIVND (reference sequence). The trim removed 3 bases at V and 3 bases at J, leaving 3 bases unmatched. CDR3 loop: CASSIGLAGIYEQYF. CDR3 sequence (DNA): TGTGCCAGTAGTATTGGACTAGCGGGGATCTACGAGCAGTACTTC.

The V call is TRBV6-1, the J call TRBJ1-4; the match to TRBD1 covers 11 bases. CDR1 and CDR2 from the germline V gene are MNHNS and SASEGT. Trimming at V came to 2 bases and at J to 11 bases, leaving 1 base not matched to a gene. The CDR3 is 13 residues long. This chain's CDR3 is CASSERDRGKLFF. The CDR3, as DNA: TGTGCCAGCAGTGAACGGGACAGGGGGAAACTGTTTTTT.

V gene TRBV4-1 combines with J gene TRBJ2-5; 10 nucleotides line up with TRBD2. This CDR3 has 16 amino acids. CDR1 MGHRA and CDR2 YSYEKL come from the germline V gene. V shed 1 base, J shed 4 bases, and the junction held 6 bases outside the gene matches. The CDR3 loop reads CASSQGGTSDRETQYF. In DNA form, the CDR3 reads TGCGCCAGCAGCCAAGGGGGGACTAGCGACAGAGAGACCCAGTACTTC.

CDR3 in amino acids: CASRSTDVQPQHF. The CDR3 DNA reads TGTGCCAGCAGATCGACGGATGTCCAGCCCCAGCATTTT. The chain has TRBV6-1 and TRBJ1-5; D remains ambiguous. V was clipped by 6 bases and J by 7 bases, with 13 bases between them. Germline V gene data show CDR1 as MNHNS and CDR2 as SASEGT. This CDR3 comprises 13 residues.

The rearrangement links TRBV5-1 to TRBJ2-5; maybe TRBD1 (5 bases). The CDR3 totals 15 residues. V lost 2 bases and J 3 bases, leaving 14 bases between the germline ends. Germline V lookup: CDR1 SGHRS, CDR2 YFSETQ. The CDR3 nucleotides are TGCGCCAGCAGCTTACCCGGAAGGGGTAAAGAGACCCAGTACTTC. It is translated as CASSLPGRGKETQYF.

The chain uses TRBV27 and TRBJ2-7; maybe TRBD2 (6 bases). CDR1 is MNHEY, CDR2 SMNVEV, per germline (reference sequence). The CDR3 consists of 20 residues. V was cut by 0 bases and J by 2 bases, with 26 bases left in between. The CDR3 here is CASSLSPLANPGKWTYEQYF. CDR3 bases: TGTGCCAGCAGTTTATCACCGCTAGCGAACCCTGGGAAGTGGACCTACGAGCAGTACTTC.

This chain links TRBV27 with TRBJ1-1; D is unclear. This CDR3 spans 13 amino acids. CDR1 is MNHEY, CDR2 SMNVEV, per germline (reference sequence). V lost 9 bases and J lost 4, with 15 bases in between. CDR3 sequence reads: CASERQKGTEAFF. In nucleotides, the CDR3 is TGTGCCAGTGAAAGGCAAAAGGGCACTGAAGCTTTCTTT.